Following are 8 T cell receptor beta chains from one sample sequenced in a study of T-cell memory formation after mild COVID-19. Using its own MiXCR run on the 5' RACE reads, TCRdb lists one record per CDR3 protein. The repertoire includes roughly 200,000 distinct CDR3 sequences, 16% of them detected once, and around 1.9% sits in the top ten. The sequenced material came from PBMCs or a T cell subset sorted from them (not recorded which). Receptors originate from an adult woman who had mild COVID-19 (a few samples of this study predate the infection). Cell type and time point are not known.

This clonotype was detected only a few times. The chain links TRBV6-5 to TRBJ2-7; 7 bases map to TRBD1. The CDR3 runs 13 residues. V was pared by 6 bases and J by 2 bases, with 4 bases of the junction left unmatched. Per germline, CDR1 MNHEY and CDR2 SVGAGI. The CDR3 DNA is TGTGCCAGCAGAACAGGGGCTGCCTACGAGCAGTACTTC. It codes for CASRTGAAYEQYF.

Ten or more counts support this clonotype. The rearrangement uses TRBV7-2 and TRBJ2-3, with 10 nucleotides matching TRBD1. V shed 7 bases, J shed 2 bases, and the junction held 9 bases outside the gene matches. CDR3 size: 16 residues. Germline CDR1 is SGHTA and CDR2 is FQGNSA. CDR3 nucleotides: TGTGCCAGCAATTCCGGGACAGGGGTGTTCACAGATACGCAGTATTTT. Protein: CASNSGTGVFTDTQYF. Full variable domain (outside the CDR3, taken from reference TRBV7-2 and TRBJ2-3): GAGVSQSPSNKVTEKGKDVELRCDPISGHTALYWYRQSLGQGLEFLIYFQGNSAPDKSGLPSDRFSAERTGGSVSTLTIQRTQQEDSAVYLCASNSGTGVFTDTQYFGPGTRLTVL.

This clonotype was seen only a few times. The chain joins TRBV14 to TRBJ2-3; tentative D call: TRBD1 (6 bases). The germline V gene has CDR1 SGHDN and CDR2 FVKESK. Trimming removed 4 bases at V and 8 bases at J, with 16 bases between. The length of the CDR3 is 14 residues. CDR3 amino acids: CASSLAPQGGTQYF. CDR3 nucleotides: TGTGCCAGCAGCCTTGCACCACAGGGTGGTACGCAGTATTTT.

In its sample, this clonotype was seen many times. The CDR3 reads CASSLDPGTDYEQYF. CDR3 in DNA: TGCGCCAGCAGCTTGGATCCCGGGACAGACTACGAGCAGTACTTC. The chain links TRBV5-1 to TRBJ2-7; 7 bases align to TRBD1. Per germline, CDR1 SGHRS and CDR2 YFSETQ. Trimming at V came to 0 bases and at J to 3 bases, leaving 6 bases not matched to a gene. The CDR3 runs 15 residues.

The chain carries TRBV10-3 and TRBJ1-3; no reliable D call. CDR1 is ENHRY, CDR2 SYGVKD, per germline. The CDR3 spans 13 residues. The V end lost 5 bases, the J end lost 0 bases, and 5 bases lay between the germline ends. CDR3 amino acids: CAISQSSGNTIYF. CDR3 sequence (DNA): TGTGCCATCAGTCAAAGCTCTGGAAACACCATATATTTT.

In its sample, this clonotype was seen a few times. The gene calls are TRBV5-1 and TRBJ2-1, with 10 bases matching TRBD2. The CDR3 is 15 residues long. Germline V gene sequence: CDR1 SGHRS, CDR2 YFSETQ. V trimming: 4 bases; J trimming: 4 bases; junction bases outside the gene matches: 5. CDR3 in DNA: TGCGCCAGCAGCCTCCTAGCGGGGGAATACAATGAGCAGTTCTTC. Translation gives CASSLLAGEYNEQFF.

The chain recombines TRBV5-5 with TRBJ2-7; the D is unclear. V lost 2 bases to trimming and J lost 3 bases, with 15 bases between them. CDR1 is SGHKS and CDR2 is YYEKEE in the germline V gene (reference sequence). The CDR3 has 15 residues. DNA of the CDR3: TGTGCCAGCAGCTTTCTCGCCGCGGCCGGCTACGAGCAGTACTTC. It translates to CASSFLAAAGYEQYF. Complete variable domain (other parts from reference TRBV5-5 and TRBJ2-7): DAGVTQSPTHLIKTRGQQVTLRCSPISGHKSVSWYQQVLGQGPQFIFQYYEKEERGRGNFPDRFSARQFPNYSSELNVNALLLGDSALYLCASSFLAAAGYEQYFGPGTRLTVT.

This clonotype was recorded a few times. V gene TRBV7-9 combines with J gene TRBJ1-2; TRBD1 might be the D (5 bases). V was shortened by 3 bases and J by 8 bases, with 13 bases between the two germline ends. This CDR3 contains 13 residues. CDR1 is SEHNR, CDR2 FQNEAQ, per germline (reference sequence). CDR3 amino acids: CASSFQGAGGYTF. The DNA for the CDR3 is TGTGCCAGCAGCTTTCAAGGCGCAGGGGGCTACACCTTC.